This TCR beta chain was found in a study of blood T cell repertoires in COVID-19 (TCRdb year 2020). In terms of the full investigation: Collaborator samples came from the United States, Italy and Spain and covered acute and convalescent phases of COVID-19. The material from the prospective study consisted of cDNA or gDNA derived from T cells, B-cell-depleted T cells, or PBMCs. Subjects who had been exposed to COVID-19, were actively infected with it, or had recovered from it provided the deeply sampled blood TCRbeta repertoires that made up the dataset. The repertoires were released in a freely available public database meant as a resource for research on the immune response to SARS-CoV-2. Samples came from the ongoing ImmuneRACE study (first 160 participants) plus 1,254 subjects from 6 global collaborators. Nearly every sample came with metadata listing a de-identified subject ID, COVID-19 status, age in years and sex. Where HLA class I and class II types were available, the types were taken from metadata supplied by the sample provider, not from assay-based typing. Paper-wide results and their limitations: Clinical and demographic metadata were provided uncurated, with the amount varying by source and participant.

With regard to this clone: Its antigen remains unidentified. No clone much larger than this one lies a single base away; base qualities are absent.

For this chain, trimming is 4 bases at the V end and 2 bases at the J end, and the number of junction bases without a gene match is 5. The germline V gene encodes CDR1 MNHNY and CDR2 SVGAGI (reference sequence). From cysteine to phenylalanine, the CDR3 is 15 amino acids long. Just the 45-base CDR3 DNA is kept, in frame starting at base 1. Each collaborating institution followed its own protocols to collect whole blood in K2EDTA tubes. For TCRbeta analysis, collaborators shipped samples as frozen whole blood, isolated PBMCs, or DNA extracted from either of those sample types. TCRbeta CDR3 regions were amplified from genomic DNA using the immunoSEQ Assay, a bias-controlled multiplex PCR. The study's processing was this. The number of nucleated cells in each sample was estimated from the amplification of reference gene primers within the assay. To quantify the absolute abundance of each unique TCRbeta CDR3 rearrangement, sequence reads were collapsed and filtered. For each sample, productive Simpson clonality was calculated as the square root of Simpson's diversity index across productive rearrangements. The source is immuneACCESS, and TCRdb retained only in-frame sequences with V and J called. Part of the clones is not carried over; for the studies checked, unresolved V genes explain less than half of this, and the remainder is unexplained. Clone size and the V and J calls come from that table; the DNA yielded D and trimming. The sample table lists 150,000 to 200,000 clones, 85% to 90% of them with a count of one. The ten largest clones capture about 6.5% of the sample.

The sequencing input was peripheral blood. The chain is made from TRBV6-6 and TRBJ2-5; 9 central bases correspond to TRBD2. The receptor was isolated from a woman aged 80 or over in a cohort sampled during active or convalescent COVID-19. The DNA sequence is TGTGCCAGCAGTTCCCTAGCGGGACCGCAAGAGACCCAGTACTTC. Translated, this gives CASSSLAGPQETQYF.